A single sample gave rise to the 5 T cell receptor beta chains below, sequenced in a study of naive and memory T cell subsets. Amplification of ligated cDNA took four PCR rounds with SP2 and nested alpha and beta constant primers. MiXCR, run by TCRdb on the 5' RACE reads, gives a single entry per CDR3 protein. The table shows over 50,000 distinct CDR3 sequences, with around 7.3% occurring only once. The library had UMIs added by 3' ligation of an oligonucleotide to TCR cDNA. The source is a female donor in good health.

This clonotype was seen many times. The chain recombines TRBV7-2 with TRBJ2-1, with 10 bases fitting TRBD2. This CDR3 contains 15 residues. Trimming removed 4 bases from V and 6 bases from J; junction bases left unmatched: 6. Germline CDR1 is SGHTA and CDR2 is FQGNSA. The CDR3 here is CASSSWTSGPNEQFF. CDR3 nucleotide sequence: TGTGCCAGCAGCTCTTGGACTAGCGGACCCAATGAGCAGTTCTTC.

In its sample, this clonotype was seen a few times. This chain links TRBV6-5 with TRBJ2-7; unclear D gene. CDR1 is MNHEY and CDR2 is SVGAGI in the germline V gene. The CDR3 has 14 residues. V lost 0 bases, J lost 2 bases, and 8 bases lay in between. As DNA, the CDR3 is TGTGCCAGCAGTTACTCGGGTTCAGCCTACGAGCAGTACTTC. It is translated as CASSYSGSAYEQYF.

This clonotype occurred a few times. The V call is TRBV30, the J call TRBJ1-5; D is possibly TRBD1 (6 bases). The CDR3 is 13 residues long. Germline assignment: CDR1 GTSNPN and CDR2 SVGIG (reference sequence). V lost 1 base, J lost 5 bases, and 9 bases lay in between. The CDR3: CAWSGEGDQPQHF. For the CDR3, the DNA is TGTGCCTGGAGTGGAGAGGGGGATCAGCCCCAGCATTTT.

This clonotype was seen a handful of times. The CDR3, as DNA: TGTGCCAGCAGTTTAATTGTGGGGGCCTCGCAAGCTTTCTTT. It codes for CASSLIVGASQAFF. V and J are TRBV5-6 and TRBJ1-1; perhaps TRBD1 as D (6 bases). The CDR3 is made up of 14 amino acids. The V gene lost 5 bases and the J gene lost 9 bases, with 20 bases spanning the gap. Germline V CDR1 and CDR2: SGHDT, YYEEEE.

The chain uses TRBV6-4 and TRBJ1-3; no clear D gene. The germline CDR1 and CDR2 sequences are MRHNA and SNTAGT. This CDR3 has 15 amino acids. Trimming pared 0 bases from V and 2 bases from J, leaving 8 bases between. CDR3 loop: CASSDSGSPGNTIYF. In nucleotides, the CDR3 is TGTGCCAGCAGTGACTCCGGTAGCCCTGGAAACACCATATATTTT.